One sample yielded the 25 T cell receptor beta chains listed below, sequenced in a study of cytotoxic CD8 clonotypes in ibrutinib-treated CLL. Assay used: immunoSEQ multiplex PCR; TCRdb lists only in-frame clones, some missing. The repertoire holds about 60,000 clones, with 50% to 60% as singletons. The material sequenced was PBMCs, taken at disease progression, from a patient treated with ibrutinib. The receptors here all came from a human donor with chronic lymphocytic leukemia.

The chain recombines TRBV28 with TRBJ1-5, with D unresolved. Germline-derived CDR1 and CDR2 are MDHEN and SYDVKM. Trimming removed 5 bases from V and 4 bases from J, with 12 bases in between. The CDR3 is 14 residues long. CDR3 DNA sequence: TGTGCCAGCAGTCCCGATGGGTGGAATCAGCCCCAGCATTTT. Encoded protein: CASSPDGWNQPQHF.

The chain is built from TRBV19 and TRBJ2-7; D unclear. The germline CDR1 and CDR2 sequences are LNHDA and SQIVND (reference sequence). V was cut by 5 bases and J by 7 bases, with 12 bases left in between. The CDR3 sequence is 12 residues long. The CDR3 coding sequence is TGTGCCAGTAGTCCCGACTTGAATGAGCAGTACTTC. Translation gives CASSPDLNEQYF. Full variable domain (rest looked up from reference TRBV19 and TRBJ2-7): DGGITQSPKYLFRKEGQNVTLSCEQNLNHDAMYWYRQDPGQGLRLIYYSQIVNDFQKGDIAEGYSVSREKKESFPLTVTSAQKNPTAFYLCASSPDLNEQYFGPGTRLTVT.

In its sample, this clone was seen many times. The CDR3 sequence is CASSLGLAGANEQFF. The CDR3 DNA sequence: TGTGCCAGCAGCTTAGGGCTAGCGGGGGCGAATGAGCAGTTCTTC. This chain connects TRBV11-3 to TRBJ2-1, with 10 bases matching TRBD2. The germline V gene has CDR1 SGHNT and CDR2 YENEEA. The CDR3 is 15 amino acids. Trimming took 1 base from V and 7 from J; bases not matched to a gene: 4.

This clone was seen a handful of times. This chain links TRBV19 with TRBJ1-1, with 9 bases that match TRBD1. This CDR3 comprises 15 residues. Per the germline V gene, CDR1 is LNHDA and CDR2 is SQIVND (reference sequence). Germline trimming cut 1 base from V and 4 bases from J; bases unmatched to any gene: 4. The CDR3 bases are TGTGCCAGTAGTATAGGAGGACAGGGGTTCACTGAAGCTTTCTTT. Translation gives CASSIGGQGFTEAFF.

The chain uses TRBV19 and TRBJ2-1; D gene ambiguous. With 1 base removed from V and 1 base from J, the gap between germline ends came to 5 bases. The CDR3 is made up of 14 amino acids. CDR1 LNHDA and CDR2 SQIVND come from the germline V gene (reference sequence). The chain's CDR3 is CASSIGQSYNEQFF. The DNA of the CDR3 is TGTGCCAGTAGTATAGGGCAGTCCTACAATGAGCAGTTCTTC.

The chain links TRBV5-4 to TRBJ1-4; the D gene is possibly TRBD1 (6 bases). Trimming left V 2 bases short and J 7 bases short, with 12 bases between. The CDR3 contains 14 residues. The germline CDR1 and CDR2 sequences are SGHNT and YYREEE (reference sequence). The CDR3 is CASSFGGPGEKLFF. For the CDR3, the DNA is TGTGCCAGCAGCTTTGGGGGGCCTGGTGAAAAACTGTTTTTT. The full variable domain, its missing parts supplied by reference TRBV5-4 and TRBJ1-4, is ETGVTQSPTHLIKTRGQQVTLRCSSQSGHNTVSWYQQALGQGPQFIFQYYREEENGRGNFPPRFSGLQFPNYSSELNVNALELDDSALYLCASSFGGPGEKLFFGSGTQLSVL.

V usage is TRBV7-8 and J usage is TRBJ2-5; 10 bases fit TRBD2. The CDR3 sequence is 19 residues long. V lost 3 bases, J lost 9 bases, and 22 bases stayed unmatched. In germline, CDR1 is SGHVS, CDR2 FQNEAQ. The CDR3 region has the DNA TGTGCCAGCAGCTTGACTCGAACACTCACTAGCGGGACACGCGGGGCCCAGTACTTC. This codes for CASSLTRTLTSGTRGAQYF.

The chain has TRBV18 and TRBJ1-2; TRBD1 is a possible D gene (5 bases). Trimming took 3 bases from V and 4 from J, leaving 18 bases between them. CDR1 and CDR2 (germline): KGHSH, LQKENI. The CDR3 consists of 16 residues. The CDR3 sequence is CASSPTDGTTFYGYTF. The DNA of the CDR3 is TGTGCCAGCTCACCGACCGACGGGACGACATTCTATGGCTACACCTTC. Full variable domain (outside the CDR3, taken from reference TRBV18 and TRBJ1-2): NAGVMQNPRHLVRRRGQEARLRCSPMKGHSHVYWYRQLPEEGLKFMVYLQKENIIDESGMPKERFSAEFPKEGPSILRIQQVVRGDSAAYFCASSPTDGTTFYGYTFGSGTRLTVV.

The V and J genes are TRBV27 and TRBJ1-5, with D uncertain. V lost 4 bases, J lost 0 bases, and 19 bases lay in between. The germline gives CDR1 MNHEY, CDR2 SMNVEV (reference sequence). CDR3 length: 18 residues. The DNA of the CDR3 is TGTGCCAGCAGTTCCCGACCCTTGGGTGCGTATAGCAATCAGCCCCAGCATTTT. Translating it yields CASSSRPLGAYSNQPQHF.

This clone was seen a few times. The CDR3 spells CAWTRRGSPSYEQYF. CDR3 nucleotide sequence: TGTGCCTGGACGAGGAGAGGCAGCCCTTCCTACGAGCAGTACTTC. V usage is TRBV30 and J usage is TRBJ2-7; D is unclear. Germline CDR1 is GTSNPN and CDR2 is SVGIG (reference sequence). The CDR3 extends over 15 amino acids. Trimming cost V 4 bases and J 1 base, with 17 bases left between them.

The DNA for the CDR3 is TGCAGCGTAACGAGGGCCAACGTCCTGACTTTC. This codes for CSVTRANVLTF. The V gene is TRBV29-1, the J gene TRBJ2-6; D unclear. Germline V CDR1 and CDR2: SQVTM, ANQGSEA. The CDR3 covers 11 residues. The V end was cut by 6 bases, the J end by 5 bases, with 5 bases between.

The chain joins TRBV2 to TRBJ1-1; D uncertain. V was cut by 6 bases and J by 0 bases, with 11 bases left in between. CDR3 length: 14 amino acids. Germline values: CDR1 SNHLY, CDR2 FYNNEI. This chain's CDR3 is CASRPGIMNTEAFF. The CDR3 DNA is TGTGCCAGCAGGCCAGGCATCATGAACACTGAAGCTTTCTTT.

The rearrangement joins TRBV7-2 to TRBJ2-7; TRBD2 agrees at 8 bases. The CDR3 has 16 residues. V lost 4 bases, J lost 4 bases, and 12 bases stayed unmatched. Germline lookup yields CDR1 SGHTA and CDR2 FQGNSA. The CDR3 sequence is CASSSPGLGGRYEQYF. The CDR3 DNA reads TGTGCCAGCAGCTCGCCGGGACTAGGGGGGAGGTACGAGCAGTACTTC.

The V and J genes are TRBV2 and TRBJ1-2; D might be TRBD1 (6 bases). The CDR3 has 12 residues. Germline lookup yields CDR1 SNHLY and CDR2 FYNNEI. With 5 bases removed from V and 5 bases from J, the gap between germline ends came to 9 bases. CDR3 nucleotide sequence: TGTGCCAGCAGTACAGGGAATTATGGCTACACCTTC. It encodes CASSTGNYGYTF. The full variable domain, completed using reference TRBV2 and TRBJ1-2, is EPEVTQTPSHQVTQMGQEVILRCVPISNHLYFYWYRQILGQKVEFLVSFYNNEISEKSEIFDDQFSVERPDGSNFTLKIRSTKLEDSAMYFCASSTGNYGYTFGSGTRLTVV.

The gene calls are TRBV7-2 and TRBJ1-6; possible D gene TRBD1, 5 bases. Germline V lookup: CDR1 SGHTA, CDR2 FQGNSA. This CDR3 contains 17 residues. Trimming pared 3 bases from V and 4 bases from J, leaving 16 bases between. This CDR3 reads CASSLGLGGSYNSPLHF. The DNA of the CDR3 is TGTGCCAGCAGCTTGGGGCTCGGGGGATCTTATAATTCACCCCTCCACTTT.

CDR3 loop: CASSPVQGQRDTQYF. The DNA for the CDR3 is TGTGCCAGCTCACCAGTCCAGGGCCAAAGGGATACGCAGTATTTT. The genes are TRBV18 and TRBJ2-3, with D possibly TRBD1 on 5 matching bases. The CDR3 extends over 15 amino acids. Trimming took 2 bases from V and 6 from J, leaving 15 bases between them. The germline V gene encodes CDR1 KGHSH and CDR2 LQKENI.

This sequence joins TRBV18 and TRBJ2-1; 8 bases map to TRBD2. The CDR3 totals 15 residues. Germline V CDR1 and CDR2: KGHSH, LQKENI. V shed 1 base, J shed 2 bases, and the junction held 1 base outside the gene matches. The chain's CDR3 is CASSPLAGTYNEQFF. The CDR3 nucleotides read TGTGCCAGCTCACCACTAGCGGGAACCTACAATGAGCAGTTCTTC.

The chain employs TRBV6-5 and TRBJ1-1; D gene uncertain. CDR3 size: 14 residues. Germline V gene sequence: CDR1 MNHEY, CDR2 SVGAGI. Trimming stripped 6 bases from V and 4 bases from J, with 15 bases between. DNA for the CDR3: TGTGCCAGCAGATTGGAGGGTGATGTCACTGAAGCTTTCTTT. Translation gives CASRLEGDVTEAFF.

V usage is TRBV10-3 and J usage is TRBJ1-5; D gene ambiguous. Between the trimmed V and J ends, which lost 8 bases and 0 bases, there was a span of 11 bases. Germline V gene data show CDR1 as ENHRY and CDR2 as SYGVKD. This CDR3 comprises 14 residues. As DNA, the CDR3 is TGTGCCATCCTGCCGCGATATAGCAATCAGCCCCAGCATTTT. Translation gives CAILPRYSNQPQHF.

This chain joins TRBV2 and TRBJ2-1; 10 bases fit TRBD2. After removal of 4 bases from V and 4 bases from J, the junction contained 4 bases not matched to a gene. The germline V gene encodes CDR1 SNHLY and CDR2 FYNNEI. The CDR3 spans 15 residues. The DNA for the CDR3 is TGTGCCAGCAGTGGATTAGCGGGGGGATACAATGAGCAGTTCTTC. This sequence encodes CASSGLAGGYNEQFF.

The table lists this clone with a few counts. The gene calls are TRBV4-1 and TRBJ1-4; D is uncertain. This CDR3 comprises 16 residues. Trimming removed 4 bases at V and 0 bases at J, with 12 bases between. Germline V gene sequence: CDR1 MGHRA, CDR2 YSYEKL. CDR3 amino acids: CASSLIRTATNEKLFF. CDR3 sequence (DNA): TGCGCCAGCAGCCTAATTCGGACTGCAACTAATGAAAAACTGTTTTTT.

CDR3 sequence: CASSFGAITDTQYF. In nucleotides, the CDR3 is TGTGCCAGCAGTTTTGGAGCGATCACAGATACGCAGTATTTT. The rearrangement uses TRBV28 and TRBJ2-3, with no clear D. The CDR3 consists of 14 residues. Per germline, CDR1 MDHEN and CDR2 SYDVKM. Between the trimmed V and J ends, which lost 3 bases and 2 bases, there was a span of 9 bases.

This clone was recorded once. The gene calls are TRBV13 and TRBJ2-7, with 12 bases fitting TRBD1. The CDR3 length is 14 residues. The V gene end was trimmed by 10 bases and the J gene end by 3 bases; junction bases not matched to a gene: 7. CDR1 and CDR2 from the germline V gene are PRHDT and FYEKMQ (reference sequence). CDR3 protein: CATTGQGADYEQYF. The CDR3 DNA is TGTGCCACGACGGGACAGGGGGCGGACTACGAGCAGTACTTC.

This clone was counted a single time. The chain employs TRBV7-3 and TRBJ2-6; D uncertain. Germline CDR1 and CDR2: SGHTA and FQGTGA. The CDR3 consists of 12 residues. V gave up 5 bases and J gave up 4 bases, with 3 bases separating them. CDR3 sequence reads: CASSGGANVLTF. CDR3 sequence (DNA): TGTGCCAGCAGCGGCGGGGCCAACGTCCTGACTTTC.

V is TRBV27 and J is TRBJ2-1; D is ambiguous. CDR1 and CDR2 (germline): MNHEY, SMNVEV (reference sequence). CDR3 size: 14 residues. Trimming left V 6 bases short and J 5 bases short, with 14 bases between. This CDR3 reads CASSSYWTDNEQFF. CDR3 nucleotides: TGTGCCAGCAGCTCTTATTGGACGGACAATGAGCAGTTCTTC.